These 24 T cell receptor beta chains were all obtained from the same sample, sequenced in a study of CXCR3-negative and CXCR3-positive naive CD8 T cells. Study-wide points: CXCR3-positive naive cells carried more hydrophobic TRB CDR3s than CXCR3-negative naive cells did.

The TRB libraries of cDNA were built by UMI-labeled 5' RACE. Reanalyzing the 5' RACE reads, TCRdb keeps one entry per CDR3 protein, without DNA. This repertoire includes over 150,000 distinct CDR3 sequences. For these receptors, no antigen is known. The sequenced sample consisted of naive CXCR3+ CD8+ T cells from blood. Sample subset: CD45RO-CCR7+CD27+CD95- naive CD8+ T cells expressing CXCR3 (TNR3+). The receptors shown here come from a human donor in good health. Some clones in this sample may be carry-over from other donors' samples.

The V gene is TRBV29-1, the J gene TRBJ2-1; TCRdb lists TRBD1, though no DNA is available to test this call. Looked up from germline, CDR1 is SQVTM and CDR2 is ANQGSEA. This CDR3 spans 12 amino acids. The CDR3 sequence is CSVERQSNEQFF.

This rearrangement joins TRBV3-1 to TRBJ2-7; TCRdb reports TRBD1, a call that lacks DNA to check it against. The CDR3 runs to 13 residues. The germline CDR1 and CDR2 sequences are LGHDT and YNNKEL (reference sequence). The CDR3 reads CASSVRDSYEQYF.

The rearrangement joins TRBV28 to TRBJ2-1; with no DNA, the TCRdb D assignment of TRBD2 cannot be verified. The V gene's germline CDR1 is MDHEN and CDR2 SYDVKM. The CDR3 length is 15 residues. The CDR3 loop reads CASSLLGTSYYEQFF.

CDR3 region: CASSFRGVWSYEQYF. This chain joins TRBV28 and TRBJ2-7; TCRdb's D call, TRBD1, is unchecked because there is no DNA. The length of the CDR3 is 15 residues. Looked up from germline, CDR1 is MDHEN and CDR2 is SYDVKM.

The CDR3 sequence is CASSFQGRKTQYF. The chain recombines TRBV12-3 or TRBV12-4 with TRBJ2-5; TCRdb indicates TRBD1, and absent DNA this call remains unverified. The CDR3 covers 13 residues.

The chain has TRBV20-1 and TRBJ2-2; the TCRdb D gene call, TRBD2, has no DNA to confirm it. From germline, CDR1 is DFQATT and CDR2 SNEGSKA (reference sequence). The CDR3 runs to 16 residues. The chain's CDR3 is CSARDILQEDTGELFF.

V is TRBV11-2 and J is TRBJ2-3. Germline values: CDR1 SGHAT, CDR2 FQNNGV. The CDR3 totals 13 residues. The CDR3 spells CASSLVTADTQYF.

The rearrangement links TRBV7-9 to TRBJ1-1. This CDR3 has 11 residues. Germline CDR1 SEHNR, CDR2 FQNEAQ (reference sequence). The chain's CDR3 is CASSDGVGAFF.

CDR3 sequence: CSVDGTSGGTSTDTQYF. The chain links TRBV29-1 to TRBJ2-3; TCRdb proposes TRBD2, but this gene call is untestable without DNA. The CDR3 spans 17 residues. Per the germline V gene, CDR1 is SQVTM and CDR2 is ANQGSEA.

The rearrangement joins TRBV4-1 to TRBJ2-7; TCRdb indicates TRBD2, and absent DNA this call remains unverified. Germline loops: CDR1 MGHRA, CDR2 YSYEKL. The CDR3 is 15 residues long. CDR3 residues: CASSLSAGGPYEQYF.

This chain links TRBV3-1 with TRBJ2-5; TCRdb calls TRBD2, which cannot be checked without DNA. Germline CDR1 and CDR2: LGHDT and YNNKEL (reference sequence). CDR3 size: 18 residues. The CDR3 sequence: CASSPPGGRGGYQETQYF.

The CDR3 region is CASSQGTASYGYTF. The V and J genes are TRBV4-1 and TRBJ1-2. The CDR3 runs 14 residues. Germline assignment: CDR1 MGHRA and CDR2 YSYEKL.

The V call is TRBV15, the J call TRBJ1-5. This CDR3 has 12 residues. CDR1 and CDR2 (germline): LNHNV, YYDKDF (reference sequence). CDR3 residues: CATGRSNQPQHF.

The chain carries TRBV4-3 and TRBJ2-3. From germline, CDR1 is LGHNA and CDR2 YSLEER. The CDR3 is 15 residues long. The CDR3 sequence is CASSQDSLRTDTQYF.

The V gene is TRBV5-6, the J gene TRBJ1-1. CDR1 and CDR2 (germline): SGHDT, YYEEEE. This CDR3 has 13 amino acids. The CDR3: CASSSTPATEAFF. The entire variable domain, with the rest obtained from reference TRBV5-6 and TRBJ1-1, is as follows: DAGVTQSPTHLIKTRGQQVTLRCSPKSGHDTVSWYQQALGQGPQFIFQYYEEEERQRGNFPDRFSGHQFPNYSSELNVNALLLGDSALYLCASSSTPATEAFFGQGTRLTVV.

V is TRBV5-1 and J is TRBJ2-1; the D call of TRBD1 rests on TCRdb alone, since no DNA is present to check it. The germline gives CDR1 SGHRS, CDR2 YFSETQ. The CDR3 is 11 amino acids. CDR3 protein: CASSPGGEQFF.

The chain carries TRBV7-9 and TRBJ2-5; there is no DNA to check the TCRdb D call of TRBD2. This CDR3 has 16 amino acids. Germline V gene data show CDR1 as SEHNR and CDR2 as FQNEAQ (reference sequence). The CDR3 sequence is CASSSNKLPAAETQYF.

The rearrangement links TRBV7-8 to TRBJ2-1. This CDR3 has 15 amino acids. Germline CDR1 and CDR2: SGHVS and FQNEAQ. The CDR3 loop is CASSSSLGSWDEQFF.

The chain employs TRBV19 and TRBJ1-4. The CDR3 contains 16 residues. Per germline, CDR1 LNHDA and CDR2 SQIVND (reference sequence). The CDR3 spells CASSIVVGGGSEKLFF.

The V call is TRBV4-3, the J call TRBJ2-7; TCRdb names TRBD1, which stays unverified in the absence of DNA. The CDR3 covers 15 residues. Germline assignment: CDR1 LGHNA and CDR2 YSLEER. CDR3 loop: CASSQEAQGLYEQYF.

This chain links TRBV15 with TRBJ2-1. Germline V gene lookup returns CDR1 LNHNV and CDR2 YYDKDF (reference sequence). This CDR3 comprises 15 residues. CDR3 residues: CATSRAAALAYEQFF.

The V call is TRBV4-1, the J call TRBJ2-4; TCRdb's D call of TRBD1 is untestable without DNA. The germline gives CDR1 MGHRA, CDR2 YSYEKL. The CDR3 covers 16 residues. The CDR3 loop is CASSQDDGGGKNIQYF.

The chain joins TRBV5-5 to TRBJ2-3. Germline CDR1 SGHKS, CDR2 YYEKEE (reference sequence). This CDR3 is 14 amino acids long. CDR3 region: CASSLGDSTDTQYF.

The rearrangement uses TRBV10-2 and TRBJ2-3; TCRdb proposes TRBD2, but this gene call is untestable without DNA. The CDR3 loop spans 18 amino acids. Germline V CDR1 and CDR2: WSHSY, SAAADI. CDR3 region: CASRKTSGTPRITDTQYF.